These T cell receptor beta chains were read from a single sample in a study of T cell repertoires in cytomegalovirus infection. One entry per CDR3 protein results from TCRdb running MiXCR on the reads. The top ten hold roughly 8.7% of the sample, which has 300,000 to 400,000 distinct CDR3 sequences, around a sixth seen once. Sequenced input: PBMCs. The origin of the receptors is a human donor in good health (CMV status not recorded). Some clones in this sample may be carry-over from other donors' samples. Each CDR3 is given with its conserved first and last residue. A D gene is named only where the DNA matches it firmly. Some rows have no size entry. The others give once, few or many, or a class for an expanded clone.

clone_size j_call v_call d_call cdr3_aa cdr3_nt
once TRBJ2-7 TRBV19 TRBD2 CASGLANSYEQYF TGTGCCAGTGGACTAGCCAACTCCTACGAGCAGTACTTC
many TRBJ2-5 TRBV28 TRBD2 CASSFLLAGRKQETQYF TGTGCCAGCAGCTTCCTCCTAGCGGGGCGAAAACAAGAGACCCAGTACTTC
few TRBJ2-3 TRBV5-6 NA CASSYITDTQYF TGTGCCAGCAGCTATATCACAGATACGCAGTATTTT
few TRBJ2-4 TRBV20-1 NA CSARAQRGPVAKNIQYF TGCAGTGCTAGAGCGCAAAGGGGCCCTGTTGCCAAAAACATTCAGTACTTC
NA TRBJ2-5 TRBV2 NA CASNGGGGQETQYF TGTGCCAGCAACGGGGGAGGGGGGCAAGAGACCCAGTACTTC
few TRBJ2-3 TRBV2 NA CASRQSADTQYF TGTGCCAGCAGGCAGAGCGCAGATACGCAGTATTTT
few TRBJ1-2 TRBV6-6 NA CASALQVHYGYTF TGTGCCAGCGCCCTACAGGTTCACTATGGCTACACCTTC
NA TRBJ2-7 TRBV7-9 NA CASSPEHGQAFYEQYF TGTGCCAGCAGCCCCGAACATGGACAAGCCTTCTACGAGCAGTACTTC
NA TRBJ2-1 TRBV4-2 NA CASSQRTKRSYNEQFF TGTGCCAGCAGCCAACGGACCAAGCGCTCCTACAATGAGCAGTTCTTC
NA TRBJ2-5 TRBV29-1 NA CSVDRAMETQYF TGCAGCGTTGACCGAGCTATGGAGACCCAGTACTTC
many TRBJ2-7 TRBV10-3 NA CAIKDPADRRSHEQYF TGTGCCATCAAAGACCCAGCCGACAGAAGGTCTCACGAGCAGTACTTC
NA TRBJ2-5 TRBV20-1 TRBD2 CSALPTRGGYETQYF TGCAGTGCTCTTCCGACCCGGGGGGGTTATGAGACCCAGTACTTC
few TRBJ1-4 TRBV23-1 NA CASSQCQGGDGEKLFF TGCGCCAGCAGCCAATGTCAAGGGGGTGATGGCGAAAAACTGTTTTTT
NA TRBJ2-1 TRBV5-1 TRBD2 CARGEGYNEQFF TGCGCCAGGGGGGAGGGCTACAATGAGCAGTTCTTC
few TRBJ2-4 TRBV7-6 NA CASSLAPKNIQYF TGTGCCAGCAGCTTAGCCCCGAAGAACATTCAGTACTTC
few TRBJ2-4 TRBV28 TRBD2 CASSSGGVAKNIQYF TGTGCCAGCAGTTCCGGGGGGGTAGCCAAAAACATTCAGTACTTC
NA TRBJ1-1 TRBV7-2 NA CASSTGGGGGADTEAFF TGTGCCAGCAGCACCGGGGGGGGGGGGGGGGCGGACACTGAAGCTTTCTTT